The present TCR beta chain was sequenced within a study of control samples from healthy donors and cancer patients (dated by TCRdb to 2019 to 2021). Note on this clone: Its antigen is unknown. No base quality values were provided; no much bigger clone lies one nucleotide off.

The CDR3 goes from the cysteine to the phenylalanine over 13 residues. The entry retains the CDR3 DNA only, 39 bases that are in frame from base 1. Deletion took 5 bases off V and 6 bases off J, with a span of 13 bases between the germline ends. The library was made by the immunoSEQ multiplex PCR assay. The source is immuneACCESS, and TCRdb retained only in-frame sequences with V and J called. Part of the clones is not carried over; for the studies checked, unresolved V genes explain less than half of this, and the remainder is unexplained. The sample table holds 100,000 to 150,000 clones, of which roughly 89% were seen once. The ten most abundant clones make up 9.5% to 13% of the sample.

What was sequenced was blood. This clonotype originated in a man younger than 40 in good health. The sequence joins TRBV12-3 or TRBV12-4 to TRBJ1-1; the D gene assignment is ambiguous. The CDR3 sequence is CASSQSTRAEAFF. The DNA sequence follows: TGTGCCAGCAGTCAGTCGACTAGGGCTGAAGCTTTCTTT.